These 11 T cell receptor beta chains came from one sample sequenced in a study of cytomegalovirus exposure and HLA in healthy donors. This PCR relied on a set of 60 Vbeta primers and 13 Jbeta primers. The method was immunoSEQ multiplex PCR; TCRdb's version includes in-frame clones alone and lacks a portion of them. This table lists roughly 76,000 clones. Sequences were obtained from PBMCs. Receptors originate from a female donor in good health and CMV-seropositive.

This chain joins TRBV19 and TRBJ2-7; 10 bases agree with TRBD1. Germline V gene lookup returns CDR1 LNHDA and CDR2 SQIVND (reference sequence). This CDR3 is built from 14 residues. V was clipped by 5 bases and J by 2 bases; unmatched bases: 3. The CDR3 sequence: CASSDRGQPYEQYF. In nucleotides, the CDR3 is TGTGCCAGTAGTGACAGGGGGCAACCCTACGAGCAGTACTTC.

The J gene is TRBJ2-5, the V gene TRBV13; weak D call: TRBD2 (6 bases). CDR3 length: 14 amino acids. Per germline, CDR1 PRHDT and CDR2 FYEKMQ (reference sequence). The V and J ends lost 1 base and 5 bases respectively, with 11 bases between them. CDR3: CASSLVPGDETQYF. As DNA, the CDR3 is TGTGCCAGCAGCTTAGTGCCGGGAGACGAGACCCAGTACTTC. Full variable domain (rest looked up from reference TRBV13 and TRBJ2-5): AAGVIQSPRHLIKEKRETATLKCYPIPRHDTVYWYQQGPGQDPQFLISFYEKMQSDKGSIPDRFSAQQFSDYHSELNMSSLELGDSALYFCASSLVPGDETQYFGPGTRLLVL.

As concerns this clone: Compared with germline, one end of the junction differs, possibly owing to a read error. This chain uses TRBV5-1 with TRBJ1-1; 8 bases agree with TRBD1. This CDR3 has 14 residues. Germline V lookup: CDR1 SGHRS, CDR2 YFSETQ. CDR3 loop: CASSSGQGGTEDFF. The CDR3 nucleotides read TGCGCCAGCAGCTCCGGACAGGGAGGAACTGAAGATTTCTTT.

The chain is built from TRBV4-1 and TRBJ2-2, with a tentative D call TRBD2 (6 bases). The CDR3 runs 14 residues. Germline V CDR1 and CDR2: MGHRA, YSYEKL. Between the trimmed V and J ends, which lost 5 bases and 2 bases, there was a span of 9 bases. The CDR3 region is CASSLGGNTGELFF. CDR3 nucleotide sequence: TGCGCCAGCAGCTTGGGAGGAAACACCGGGGAGCTGTTTTTT.

This chain joins TRBV18 and TRBJ1-2, with D hard to call. The CDR3 extends over 13 amino acids. The germline CDR1 and CDR2 sequences are KGHSH and LQKENI. V dropped 5 bases and J dropped 7 bases, with 14 bases sitting between them. The CDR3 reads CASSSPAEGGYTF. CDR3 in DNA: TGTGCCAGCTCATCCCCGGCGGAGGGTGGCTACACCTTC.

The V and J genes are TRBV19 and TRBJ2-5; D may be TRBD1 (6 bases). Germline V gene data show CDR1 as LNHDA and CDR2 as SQIVND (reference sequence). The CDR3 has 13 amino acids. V was clipped by 8 bases and J by 5 bases, with 15 bases between them. The CDR3 DNA sequence: TGTGCCAGTGCCAATCAGGGGAAGGAGACCCAGTACTTC. The encoded protein is CASANQGKETQYF.

The gene calls are TRBV4-3 and TRBJ2-1; TRBD2 matches 9 bases. Trimming cost V 3 bases and J 9 bases; bases outside gene matches: 15. Germline-derived CDR1 and CDR2 are LGHNA and YSLEER. The CDR3 contains 17 residues. In nucleotides, the CDR3 is TGCGCCAGCAGCCAGGTTTCTTCCGCTAGCGGGATGGCTGAGCAGTTCTTC. This encodes CASSQVSSASGMAEQFF.

The V call is TRBV7-8, the J call TRBJ1-1; D possibly corresponds to TRBD1 (5 bases). The germline V gene has CDR1 SGHVS and CDR2 FQNEAQ. The CDR3 is made up of 14 amino acids. V lost 1 base, J lost 1 base, and 7 bases lay in between. DNA for the CDR3: TGTGCCAGCAGCTTAGAGGGGCAGAACACTGAAGCTTTCTTT. This translates into CASSLEGQNTEAFF.

This rearrangement joins TRBV6-4 to TRBJ2-2, with 10 bases matching TRBD1. Germline-derived CDR1 and CDR2 are MRHNA and SNTAGT. This CDR3 region has 14 residues. Germline trimming cut 3 bases from V and 6 bases from J; bases unmatched to any gene: 1. The CDR3 reads CASSEGTGAGELFF. The DNA for the CDR3 is TGTGCCAGCAGTGAGGGGACAGGGGCCGGGGAGCTGTTTTTT.

V usage is TRBV5-1 and J usage is TRBJ2-2, with D perhaps TRBD1 (5 bases). The germline CDR1 and CDR2 sequences are SGHRS and YFSETQ. The length of the CDR3 is 15 residues. The V end lost 0 bases, the J end lost 1 base, and 7 bases lay between the germline ends. The CDR3 reads CASSLDRMNTGELFF. The CDR3, as DNA: TGCGCCAGCAGCTTGGACAGGATGAACACCGGGGAGCTGTTTTTT.

The V gene is TRBV30, the J gene TRBJ2-7, with D perhaps matching TRBD2 (6 bases). The CDR3 has 15 residues. CDR1 is GTSNPN, CDR2 SVGIG, per germline (reference sequence). V gave up 5 bases and J gave up 0 bases, with 17 bases separating them. The CDR3 here is CAWAPSGLLSYEQYF. The CDR3 DNA sequence: TGTGCCTGGGCTCCCAGCGGGCTCCTCTCCTACGAGCAGTACTTC. Based on the CDR3 plus reference TRBV30 and TRBJ2-7, the full variable domain is SQTIHQWPATLVQPVGSPLSLECTVEGTSNPNLYWYRQAAGRGLQLLFYSVGIGQISSEVPQNLSASRPQDRQFILSSKKLLLSDSGFYLCAWAPSGLLSYEQYFGPGTRLTVT.